These 16 T cell receptor beta chains originate from one sample sequenced in a study of shared clonotypes between healthy human individuals. Generated by immunoSEQ multiplex PCR, the TCRdb table keeps only in-frame clones and is missing some. The sample has 2,500,000 or so clones; roughly nine tenths are singletons. Specimen: naive CD4+ T cells sorted from blood. Sample subset: CD45RA+ positively selected. Receptors were obtained from a young man in good health.

This clone has a handful of counts. The chain uses TRBV6-5 and TRBJ1-2, with unresolved D. Germline V CDR1 and CDR2: MNHEY, SVGAGI. V was clipped by 2 bases and J by 7 bases, with 11 bases between them. This CDR3 is 13 amino acids long. In nucleotides, the CDR3 is TGTGCCAGCAGTTACACGGGAGAGAGTGGCTACACCTTC. Amino acid sequence: CASSYTGESGYTF.

V and J are TRBV19 and TRBJ1-3; D is perhaps TRBD1 (5 bases). This CDR3 comprises 13 residues. From germline, CDR1 is LNHDA and CDR2 SQIVND (reference sequence). Trimming removed 3 bases from V and 5 bases from J, with 8 bases in between. CDR3 region: CASSMLDRNTIYF. The CDR3 region has the DNA TGTGCCAGTAGTATGCTGGACAGAAACACCATATATTTT.

In its sample, this clone was seen a few times. The chain couples TRBV30 to TRBJ1-2, with a possible D match to TRBD1 (6 bases). V lost 4 bases to trimming and J lost 6 bases, with 12 bases between them. Germline CDR1 reads GTSNPN; CDR2 reads SVGIG (reference sequence). The CDR3 extends over 12 amino acids. The CDR3 loop is CAWTRGGNGYTF. CDR3 nucleotide sequence: TGTGCCTGGACCAGGGGTGGGAATGGCTACACCTTC.

The J gene is TRBJ1-5, the V gene TRBV4-2; D is ambiguous. Germline V gene sequence: CDR1 LGHNA, CDR2 YNFKEQ. V shed 0 bases and J shed 4 bases, with 7 bases lying between them. This CDR3 comprises 14 residues. The CDR3 nucleotides are TGTGCCAGCAGCCAAGATGCAGAGAATCAGCCCCAGCATTTT. Amino acids: CASSQDAENQPQHF.

The genes are TRBV18 and TRBJ2-3, with 9 bases lining up with TRBD1. Per germline, CDR1 KGHSH and CDR2 LQKENI. J lost 5 bases, V lost 4 bases, and 4 bases had no gene match. The CDR3 contains 14 residues. The CDR3 sequence is CASSRDRAGDTQYF. CDR3 nucleotide sequence: TGTGCCAGCTCACGGGACAGGGCTGGAGATACGCAGTATTTT.

J is TRBJ1-6 and V is TRBV7-2; D is undetermined. The CDR3 loop spans 15 amino acids. Germline V gene lookup returns CDR1 SGHTA and CDR2 FQGNSA. V was trimmed by 1 base and J by 5 bases, leaving 9 bases between them. In DNA form, the CDR3 reads TGTGCCAGCAGCTTAGTCCCAGGAGATAATTCACCCCTCCACTTT. This codes for CASSLVPGDNSPLHF. Variable domain in full (rest from reference TRBV7-2 and TRBJ1-6): GAGVSQSPSNKVTEKGKDVELRCDPISGHTALYWYRQSLGQGLEFLIYFQGNSAPDKSGLPSDRFSAERTGGSVSTLTIQRTQQEDSAVYLCASSLVPGDNSPLHFGNGTRLTVT.

This chain uses TRBV19 with TRBJ2-1; 10 positions match TRBD2. This CDR3 has 16 residues. The germline gives CDR1 LNHDA, CDR2 SQIVND (reference sequence). Germline trimming cut 0 bases from V and 7 bases from J; bases unmatched to any gene: 6. CDR3 in DNA: TGTGCCAGTAGTATAGATGCTAGCGGGAGTGTGAATGAGCAGTTCTTC. As protein: CASSIDASGSVNEQFF.

The V and J genes are TRBV5-1 and TRBJ1-5; D is uncertain. The CDR3 covers 13 residues. Between the trimmed V and J ends, which lost 4 bases and 6 bases, there was a span of 11 bases. The V gene's germline CDR1 is SGHRS and CDR2 YFSETQ. The CDR3: CASSQEGFQPQHF. Written as DNA, the CDR3 is TGCGCCAGCAGCCAAGAGGGTTTTCAGCCCCAGCATTTT.

The V call is TRBV5-5, the J call TRBJ1-4, with D perhaps TRBD1 (6 bases). Germline CDR1 and CDR2: SGHKS and YYEKEE (reference sequence). V dropped 4 bases and J dropped 0 bases, with 19 bases sitting between them. The CDR3 is 18 residues long. Here the CDR3 DNA reads TGTGCCAGCAGCCGGACAGTCCGAAGCGGGGCAACTAATGAAAAACTGTTTTTT. Its translation is CASSRTVRSGATNEKLFF.

V is TRBV6-1 and J is TRBJ1-1; no reliable D call. Trimming shortened V by 8 bases and J by 1 base, and 11 bases separated the two germline ends. The germline V gene encodes CDR1 MNHNS and CDR2 SASEGT. The CDR3 totals 13 residues. This CDR3 reads CASFLGGNTEAFF. The CDR3 nucleotides are TGTGCCAGCTTTTTGGGCGGGAACACTGAAGCTTTCTTT.

V usage is TRBV29-1 and J usage is TRBJ2-3, with 8 nucleotides matching TRBD2. Trimming removed 7 bases from V and 7 bases from J; junction bases left unmatched: 16. The CDR3 is made up of 15 amino acids. In germline, CDR1 is SQVTM, CDR2 ANQGSEA. CDR3: CSAEGREGVGNTQYF. The CDR3, as DNA: TGCAGCGCTGAGGGTCGGGAGGGCGTTGGGAATACGCAGTATTTT.

Regarding this clone: In the same sample, other DNA sequences code for this CDR3. The chain has TRBV5-1 and TRBJ2-1; D is undetermined. V gave up 0 bases and J gave up 1 base, with 8 bases separating them. The germline V gene has CDR1 SGHRS and CDR2 YFSETQ. The CDR3 length is 15 residues. The CDR3: CASSLGQPSYNEQFF. In DNA, the CDR3 is TGCGCCAGCAGCTTGGGCCAGCCATCCTACAATGAGCAGTTCTTC.

Worth noting for this clone: Distinct nucleotide sequences in the sample also encode this CDR3. The gene calls are TRBV6-5 and TRBJ2-7, with D perhaps assigned TRBD1 or TRBD2 (7 bases each). This CDR3 has 16 amino acids. The V and J ends lost 0 bases and 3 bases respectively, with 15 bases between them. Germline CDR1 is MNHEY and CDR2 is SVGAGI. The DNA of the CDR3 is TGTGCCAGCAGTTACTCTGGCAGGGGGGGAAGCTACGAGCAGTACTTC. Translated, it gives CASSYSGRGGSYEQYF.

The chain uses TRBV5-1 and TRBJ2-1, with unresolved D. CDR3 size: 14 residues. Germline V gene lookup returns CDR1 SGHRS and CDR2 YFSETQ. The ends were cut back, 4 bases at V and 9 bases at J, with 17 bases in the middle. Here the CDR3 DNA reads TGCGCCAGCAGCCCTCCCGACGAGGCACCTGAGCAGTTCTTC. Amino acids: CASSPPDEAPEQFF.

The V call is TRBV6-5, the J call TRBJ2-5, with D perhaps given as TRBD1 or TRBD2 (6 bases each). CDR3 length: 15 amino acids. Germline lookup yields CDR1 MNHEY and CDR2 SVGAGI. V dropped 2 bases and J dropped 1 base, with 11 bases sitting between them. CDR3 residues: CASSYGRGLQETQYF. CDR3 in DNA: TGTGCCAGCAGTTACGGTCGGGGGCTCCAAGAGACCCAGTACTTC.

The rearrangement uses TRBV5-6 and TRBJ2-7, with 10 nucleotides matching TRBD1. Germline V gives CDR1 SGHDT, CDR2 YYEEEE. The ends lost 3 bases at V and 5 bases at J; junction bases unmatched: 8. This CDR3 spans 15 amino acids. In DNA, the CDR3 is TGTGCCAGCAGCTCTCCGGGACAGGGGAGCAACGAGCAGTACTTC. Its protein is CASSSPGQGSNEQYF.